These 4 T cell receptor beta chains share one sample of origin, sequenced in a study of spatial heterogeneity in lung cancer. Overall study results and limits: Tumor mutation count correlated with how many alpha and beta TCRs expanded intratumorally.

These receptors' antigens are unknown. TCRdb reprocessed the 5' RACE reads via MiXCR and lists one record per CDR3 protein. The table has about 7,500 distinct CDR3 sequences, 9.5% to 15% seen once. The time point denotes: sample taken at primary tumor resection. The sample here was lung tumor tissue, taken at surgery. All receptors come from a male donor with early-stage non-small cell lung cancer.

In this sample, this clonotype turned up many times. The gene calls are TRBV20-1 and TRBJ2-3; no reliable D call. V gave up 4 bases and J gave up 0 bases, with 11 bases separating them. This CDR3 has 14 residues. CDR1 and CDR2 from the germline V gene are DFQATT and SNEGSKA (reference sequence). CDR3 protein: CSAITDDSTDTQYF. In DNA, the CDR3 is TGCAGTGCTATTACAGACGATAGCACAGATACGCAGTATTTT.

Many counts were recorded for this clonotype. The CDR3 nucleotides are TGCAGTGCTACCGGGACAGTAAATTCACCCCTCCACTTT. Translation: CSATGTVNSPLHF. This chain connects TRBV20-1 to TRBJ1-6; the match to TRBD1 covers 7 bases. Germline CDR1 DFQATT, CDR2 SNEGSKA (reference sequence). The CDR3 is made up of 13 amino acids. V lost 4 bases to trimming and J lost 7 bases; unmatched junction nucleotides: 4.

The chain recombines TRBV7-2 with TRBJ2-1, with 12 positions matching TRBD2. Per germline, CDR1 SGHTA and CDR2 FQGNSA. This CDR3 is 15 amino acids long. The J segment lost 9 bases and the V segment lost 4 bases, leaving 7 bases of the junction unmatched. CDR3 DNA: TGTGCCAGCAGCTCCCGACTAGCGGGAGCCCCTGAGCAGTTCTTC. As protein: CASSSRLAGAPEQFF.

This clonotype was recorded many times. The chain joins TRBV7-9 to TRBJ1-5, with D tentatively TRBD1 (5 bases). The CDR3 loop spans 13 amino acids. CDR1 is SEHNR and CDR2 is FQNEAQ in the germline V gene (reference sequence). Trimming removed 4 bases at V and 10 bases at J, with 14 bases between. CDR3 bases: TGTGCCAGCAGCTACGAAATAGGGGAACCCCAGCATTTT. It translates to CASSYEIGEPQHF. The complete variable domain, with remaining parts taken from reference TRBV7-9 and TRBJ1-5, reads DTGVSQNPRHKITKRGQNVTFRCDPISEHNRLYWYRQTLGQGPEFLTYFQNEAQLEKSRLLSDRFSAERPKGSFSTLEIQRTEQGDSAMYLCASSYEIGEPQHFGDGTRLSIL.